This entry lists 15 T cell receptor beta chains sequenced from one sample in a study of blood T cells in healthy people across ages. A J-beta primer mix and a sample-barcoded 5' primer were used in a second PCR of about 7 to 12 cycles. TCRdb passed the 5' RACE reads through MiXCR, listing each CDR3 protein once. The sample holds fewer than 2 million distinct CDR3 sequences, 39% seen once. Material for sequencing was blood. These receptors all come from a human donor in good health.

This chain uses TRBV27 with TRBJ2-4, with 7 bases fitting TRBD1. The J call may be faulty, since TRBJ2-7 better matches the DNA end. CDR3 length equals 14 residues. Germline V gives CDR1 MNHEY, CDR2 SMNVEV (reference sequence). As DNA, the CDR3 is TGTGCCAGCAGTTTATCGACAGGGATGCTCGAGCAGTACTTC. It yields the protein CASSLSTGMLEQYF.

This chain connects TRBV6-1 to TRBJ1-4; D is unresolved. The CDR3 has 14 amino acids. Germline CDR1 is MNHNS and CDR2 is SASEGT. Between the trimmed V and J ends, which lost 3 bases and 3 bases, there was a span of 8 bases. The DNA of the CDR3 is TGTGCCAGCAGTGATGGGCCTCCTAATGAAAAACTGTTTTTT. Amino acid sequence: CASSDGPPNEKLFF.

V is TRBV7-2 and J is TRBJ2-7; 8 bases align to TRBD2. The CDR3 covers 16 residues. Germline values: CDR1 SGHTA, CDR2 FQGNSA. J lost 3 bases, V lost 1 base, and 8 bases had no gene match. CDR3 in amino acids: CASSLGGSREGYEQYF. Here the CDR3 DNA reads TGTGCCAGCAGCTTAGGGGGGAGCCGGGAGGGCTACGAGCAGTACTTC.

This clonotype came up a few times. CDR3 DNA sequence: TGCAGTGGAAGAGAAGGGTCGGGCCCTAAACAGACCCAGTACTTC. It codes for CSGREGSGPKQTQYF. J is TRBJ2-5 and V is TRBV20-1; D is ambiguous. Germline V gene data show CDR1 as DFQATT and CDR2 as SNEGSKA (reference sequence). This CDR3 has 15 amino acids. V was pared by 7 bases and J by 6 bases, with 24 bases between.

This clonotype was detected once. The chain joins TRBV6-5 to TRBJ2-2, with 14 bases matching TRBD2. The CDR3 has 16 amino acids. J lost 6 bases, V lost 7 bases, and 7 bases had no gene match. Germline V gene lookup returns CDR1 MNHEY and CDR2 SVGAGI. CDR3 sequence reads: CASKGLAGEHPGELFF. CDR3 nucleotides: TGTGCCAGCAAGGGACTAGCGGGGGAGCACCCCGGGGAGCTGTTTTTT.

This chain connects TRBV24-1 to TRBJ2-7; 7 bases fit TRBD1. The DNA end lines up better with TRBJ2-5; the J call may be wrong. The CDR3 runs 14 residues. Germline lookup yields CDR1 KGHDR and CDR2 SFDVKD. The CDR3 protein is CATSPTGVQETQYF. CDR3 nucleotides: TGTGCCACCAGTCCTACAGGGGTTCAGGAGACCCAGTACTTC.

This clonotype was recorded many times. The chain recombines TRBV25-1 with TRBJ2-3, with a weak D call TRBD2 (5 bases). This CDR3 contains 14 residues. CDR1 MGHDK and CDR2 SYGVNS come from the germline V gene. V lost 6 bases, J lost 2 bases, and 12 bases lay in between. In DNA form, the CDR3 reads TGTGCCAGCAGCGCGAGGGCGTACACAGATACGCAGTATTTT. Protein product: CASSARAYTDTQYF.

In its sample, this clonotype was seen many times. The V and J genes are TRBV7-2 and TRBJ2-4; D unclear. Germline V gives CDR1 SGHTA, CDR2 FQGNSA. Deletions cut 4 bases from V and 8 bases from J, with 9 bases between. The CDR3 spans 12 residues. The CDR3 nucleotides read TGTGCCAGCAGCTCCTTGAGTCACATTCAGTACTTC. Residues: CASSSLSHIQYF.

This chain connects TRBV9 to TRBJ2-1; 9 nucleotides line up with TRBD2. Germline lookup yields CDR1 SGDLS and CDR2 YYNGEE. There are 16 residues in the CDR3. Trimming cost V 0 bases and J 8 bases; bases outside gene matches: 9. The chain's CDR3 is CASSVASGVPGDEQFF. CDR3 nucleotides: TGTGCCAGCAGCGTAGCTAGCGGGGTTCCCGGGGATGAGCAGTTCTTC.

This clonotype has only one observation. This sequence joins TRBV20-1 and TRBJ1-4; D is ambiguous. Germline lookup yields CDR1 DFQATT and CDR2 SNEGSKA (reference sequence). V was shortened by 6 bases and J by 7 bases, with 6 bases between the two germline ends. The CDR3 runs to 10 residues. Written as DNA, the CDR3 is TGCAGTGCCATGGGTGAAAAACTGTTTTTT. Translated: CSAMGEKLFF.

In its sample, this clonotype was seen a few times. A much larger clone lies a single base off, so this may be a read error. The V gene is TRBV7-2, the J gene TRBJ2-5; D is possibly TRBD1 (6 bases). The CDR3 loop spans 13 amino acids. Germline CDR1 reads SGHTA; CDR2 reads FQGNSA. V lost 2 bases to trimming and J lost 3 bases, with 7 bases between them. CDR3 DNA sequence: TGTGCCAGCAGCTTACACAGGGAAGAGACCCAGTACTTC. Translated: CASSLHREETQYF. The full variable domain, rest sourced from reference TRBV7-2 and TRBJ2-5, is GAGVSQSPSNKVTEKGKDVELRCDPISGHTALYWYRQSLGQGLEFLIYFQGNSAPDKSGLPSDRFSAERTGGSVSTLTIQRTQQEDSAVYLCASSLHREETQYFGPGTRLLVL.

This clonotype showed up just a few times. V gene TRBV7-2 combines with J gene TRBJ1-5; maybe TRBD1 (5 bases). This CDR3 contains 15 residues. Trimming cost V 1 base and J 3 bases, with 10 bases left between them. Germline loops: CDR1 SGHTA, CDR2 FQGNSA. As DNA, the CDR3 is TGTGCCAGCAGCTTAGAATGGACAACCAATCAGCCCCAGCATTTT. Translation gives CASSLEWTTNQPQHF.

The J gene is TRBJ1-2, the V gene TRBV12-3 or TRBV12-4; 9 nucleotides line up with TRBD1. Unmatched junction bases numbered 4, after V lost 4 bases and J lost 7 bases. This CDR3 is built from 13 residues. CDR3 nucleotide sequence: TGTGCCAGCAGTTCACAGGGGGCTCCTGGCTACACCTTC. This encodes CASSSQGAPGYTF.

This clonotype was observed once. One junction end does not reproduce the germline sequence, and a read error may be involved. J is TRBJ2-6 and V is TRBV5-1; no reliable D call. The CDR3 covers 16 residues. Germline V gene data show CDR1 as SGHRS and CDR2 as YFSETQ. The CDR3 region has the DNA TGCGCCAACAGCTCCCGGCGGAACTCTGGGGCCAACGTCCTGACTTTC. Amino acid sequence: CANSSRRNSGANVLTF.

V gene TRBV13 combines with J gene TRBJ1-2; 7 nucleotides line up with TRBD1. Per germline, CDR1 PRHDT and CDR2 FYEKMQ (reference sequence). Germline trimming cut 4 bases from V and 1 base from J; bases unmatched to any gene: 9. The CDR3 contains 16 residues. The CDR3 nucleotides read TGTGCCAGCAGCTCCAACAGGGGCTCTTTTAACTATGGCTACACCTTC. Its protein is CASSSNRGSFNYGYTF.